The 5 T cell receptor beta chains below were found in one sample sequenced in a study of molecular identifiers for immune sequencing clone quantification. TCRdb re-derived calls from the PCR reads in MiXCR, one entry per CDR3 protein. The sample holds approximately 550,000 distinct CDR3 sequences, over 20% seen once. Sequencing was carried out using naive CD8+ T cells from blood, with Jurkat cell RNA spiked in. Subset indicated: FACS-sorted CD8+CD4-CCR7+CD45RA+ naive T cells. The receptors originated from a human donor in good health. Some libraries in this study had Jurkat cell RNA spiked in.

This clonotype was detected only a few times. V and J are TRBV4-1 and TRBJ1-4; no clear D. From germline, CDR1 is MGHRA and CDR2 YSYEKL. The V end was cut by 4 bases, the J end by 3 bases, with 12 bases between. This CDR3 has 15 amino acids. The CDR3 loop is CASSPGVSPNEKLFF. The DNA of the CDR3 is TGCGCCAGCAGCCCCGGCGTTTCGCCTAATGAAAAACTGTTTTTT.

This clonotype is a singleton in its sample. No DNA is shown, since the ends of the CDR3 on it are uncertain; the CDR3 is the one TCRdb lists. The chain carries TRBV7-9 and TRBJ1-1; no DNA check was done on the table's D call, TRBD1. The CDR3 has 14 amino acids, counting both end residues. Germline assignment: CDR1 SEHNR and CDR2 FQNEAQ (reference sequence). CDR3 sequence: CASSLVGVGTEALF.

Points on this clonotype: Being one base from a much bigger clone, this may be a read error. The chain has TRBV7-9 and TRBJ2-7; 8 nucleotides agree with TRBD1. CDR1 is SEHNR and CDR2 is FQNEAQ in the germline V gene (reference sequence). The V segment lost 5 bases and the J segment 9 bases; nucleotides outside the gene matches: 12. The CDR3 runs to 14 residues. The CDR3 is CASSQRQGSGGQYF. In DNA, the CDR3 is TGTGCCAGCAGCCAACGACAGGGGTCCGGCGGGCAGTACTTC.

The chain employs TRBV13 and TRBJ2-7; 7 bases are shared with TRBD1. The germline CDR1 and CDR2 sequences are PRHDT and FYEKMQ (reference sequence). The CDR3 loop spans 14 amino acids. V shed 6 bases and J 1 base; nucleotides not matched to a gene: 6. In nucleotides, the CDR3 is TGTGCCAGCAGGATACAGGGGAGTTCCTACGAGCAGTACTTC. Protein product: CASRIQGSSYEQYF. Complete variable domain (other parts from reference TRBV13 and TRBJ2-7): AAGVIQSPRHLIKEKRETATLKCYPIPRHDTVYWYQQGPGQDPQFLISFYEKMQSDKGSIPDRFSAQQFSDYHSELNMSSLELGDSALYFCASRIQGSSYEQYFGPGTRLTVT.

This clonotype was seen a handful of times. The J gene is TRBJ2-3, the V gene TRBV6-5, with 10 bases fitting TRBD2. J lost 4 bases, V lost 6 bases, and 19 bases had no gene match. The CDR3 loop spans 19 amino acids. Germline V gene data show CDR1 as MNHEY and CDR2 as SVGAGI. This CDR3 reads CASSPHSGRPGFGSDTQYF. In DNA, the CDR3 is TGTGCCAGCAGCCCCCATAGCGGGAGGCCGGGTTTTGGGTCAGATACGCAGTATTTT.